Listed below are T cell receptor beta chains from one sample, sequenced in a study of T cell clonotyping in hematopoietic cell transplantation. Here immunoSEQ multiplex PCR was the method, and the copy in TCRdb shows in-frame clones only, minus some. The table records approximately 44,000 clones, roughly 94% of them present only once. The source material was peripheral blood mononuclear cells. The source of these receptors is a woman between 50 and 59 years old in good health. Some clones in this sample may be carry-over from other donors' samples. CDR3s include the opening cysteine and the closing phenylalanine or tryptophan. The order of the fields is J gene, clone size, V gene, D gene, CDR3 DNA, CDR3 protein. D genes are given only for firm matches. Clone size, where shown, is once, few, many, or a class for clones that have expanded.

j_call: TRBJ1-1
clone_size: -
v_call: TRBV19
d_call: -
cdr3_nt: TGTGCCAGTAGTATAGAGACAACGAACACTGAAGCTTTCTTT
cdr3_aa: CASSIETTNTEAFF

j_call: TRBJ1-4
clone_size: -
v_call: TRBV7-9
d_call: -
cdr3_nt: TGTGCCAGCAGCCTGTCGGGTGTTAATGAAAAACTGTTTTTT
cdr3_aa: CASSLSGVNEKLFF

j_call: TRBJ1-2
clone_size: -
v_call: TRBV25-1
d_call: -
cdr3_nt: TGTGCCAGCAGGGACCGTATCAACTATGGCTACACCTTC
cdr3_aa: CASRDRINYGYTF

j_call: TRBJ1-4
clone_size: -
v_call: TRBV2
d_call: -
cdr3_nt: TGTGCCAGCAGCTCCGGGGGGGGCTCAACTAATGAAAAACTGTTTTTT
cdr3_aa: CASSSGGGSTNEKLFF

j_call: TRBJ2-5
clone_size: -
v_call: TRBV23-1
d_call: -
cdr3_nt: TGCGCCAGCAGTCAATTATGTACAGGAGCCGGAACGCGGACAGTCAAGCCCCAAGAGACCCAGTACTTC
cdr3_aa: CASSQLCTGAGTRTVKPQETQYF

j_call: TRBJ2-3
clone_size: -
v_call: TRBV5-4
d_call: TRBD2
cdr3_nt: TGTGCCAGCAGCTGGGGACTAGCGGGGGACGATACGCAGTATTTT
cdr3_aa: CASSWGLAGDDTQYF

j_call: TRBJ1-1
clone_size: -
v_call: TRBV10-1
d_call: -
cdr3_nt: TGCGCCAGCAGTGAGAGGGGGGGCTTGGGCACTGAAGCTTTCTTT
cdr3_aa: CASSERGGLGTEAFF

j_call: TRBJ2-7
clone_size: -
v_call: TRBV7-9
d_call: -
cdr3_nt: TGTGCCAGCAGAGAAGTTGACTCCTACGAGCAGTACTTC
cdr3_aa: CASREVDSYEQYF

j_call: TRBJ1-1
clone_size: once
v_call: TRBV27
d_call: -
cdr3_nt: TGTGCCAGCACCCGGTTTGTGGGAAACACTGAAGCTTTCTTT
cdr3_aa: CASTRFVGNTEAFF

j_call: TRBJ2-3
clone_size: -
v_call: TRBV7-3
d_call: TRBD2
cdr3_nt: TGTGCCAGCGGTCTAGCGGGGGGCCAGGGAGATACGCAGTATTTT
cdr3_aa: CASGLAGGQGDTQYF

j_call: TRBJ2-5
clone_size: -
v_call: TRBV7-2
d_call: -
cdr3_nt: TGTGCCAGCAGCTTAGCGCCAGCAGATTCAGCAGAGACCCAGTACTTC
cdr3_aa: CASSLAPADSAETQYF

j_call: TRBJ1-2
clone_size: few
v_call: TRBV29-1
d_call: TRBD1
cdr3_nt: TGCAGCGTGGGGGACAGGGGGCGATATGGCTACACCTTC
cdr3_aa: CSVGDRGRYGYTF

j_call: TRBJ2-7
clone_size: -
v_call: TRBV7-2
d_call: -
cdr3_nt: TGTGCCAGCAGCCCCGGACAGACCTACGAGCAGTACTTC
cdr3_aa: CASSPGQTYEQYF

j_call: TRBJ2-7
clone_size: once
v_call: TRBV7-6
d_call: TRBD1
cdr3_nt: TGTGCCAGCAGCTCCGTGACAGGGACCTACGAGCAGTACTTC
cdr3_aa: CASSSVTGTYEQYF

j_call: TRBJ1-1
clone_size: -
v_call: TRBV4-3
d_call: -
cdr3_nt: TGCGCCAGCACCCACTATAGGTACACTGAAGCTTTCTTT
cdr3_aa: CASTHYRYTEAFF

j_call: TRBJ1-6
clone_size: -
v_call: TRBV5-1
d_call: -
cdr3_nt: TGCGCCAGCGGTATACATGACTCCTATAATTCACCCCTCCACTTT
cdr3_aa: CASGIHDSYNSPLHF

j_call: TRBJ1-1
clone_size: -
v_call: TRBV19
d_call: -
cdr3_nt: TGTGCCAGTAAAGGGGAAATCGCTGAAGCTTTCTTT
cdr3_aa: CASKGEIAEAFF

j_call: TRBJ1-6
clone_size: -
v_call: TRBV4-2
d_call: TRBD1
cdr3_nt: TGTGCCAGCAGCACCGCTGGACAGGGAAGATCCTATAATTCACCCCTCCACTTT
cdr3_aa: CASSTAGQGRSYNSPLHF

j_call: TRBJ1-2
clone_size: -
v_call: TRBV30
d_call: TRBD1
cdr3_nt: TGTGCCTGGAGTGTGGGACAGGGGAGGGATGGCTACACCTTC
cdr3_aa: CAWSVGQGRDGYTF

j_call: TRBJ2-2
clone_size: -
v_call: TRBV28
d_call: -
cdr3_nt: TGTGCCAGCAGTTTATTGGAGGGGGGAAGGACCGGGGAGCTGTTTTTT
cdr3_aa: CASSLLEGGRTGELFF

j_call: TRBJ2-4
clone_size: -
v_call: TRBV14
d_call: TRBD2
cdr3_nt: TGTGCCAGCAGCCAAGCGGGGGGGTTCAACATTCAGTACTTC
cdr3_aa: CASSQAGGFNIQYF

j_call: TRBJ2-7
clone_size: -
v_call: TRBV19
d_call: -
cdr3_nt: TGTGCCAGTAGTCCCGACAGTTCCGGCTCCTACGAGCAGTACTTC
cdr3_aa: CASSPDSSGSYEQYF

j_call: TRBJ2-7
clone_size: -
v_call: TRBV4-2
d_call: -
cdr3_nt: TGTGCCAGCAGCCAAGGACTAGGCTACGAGCAGTACTTC
cdr3_aa: CASSQGLGYEQYF

j_call: TRBJ1-5
clone_size: -
v_call: TRBV27
d_call: -
cdr3_nt: TGTGCCAGCCCGGTGGCCAACCGGGGACAGCCCCAGCATTTT
cdr3_aa: CASPVANRGQPQHF

j_call: TRBJ2-1
clone_size: -
v_call: TRBV14
d_call: TRBD2
cdr3_nt: TGTGCCAGCAGACTGACTAGCGGGATCTACAATGAGCAGTTCTTC
cdr3_aa: CASRLTSGIYNEQFF

j_call: TRBJ1-1
clone_size: -
v_call: TRBV6-6
d_call: -
cdr3_nt: TGTGCCAGCAGTAATGGAGGAACTGAAGCTTTCTTT
cdr3_aa: CASSNGGTEAFF

j_call: TRBJ2-5
clone_size: -
v_call: TRBV28
d_call: TRBD2
cdr3_nt: TGTGCCAGCAGTTTTTCCCGGGGGGGCCTGGAGACCCAGTACTTC
cdr3_aa: CASSFSRGGLETQYF

j_call: TRBJ2-1
clone_size: once
v_call: TRBV28
d_call: TRBD2
cdr3_nt: TGTGCCAGCAGTCTTGGACTAGCGGGGAGCTCCTACAATGAGCAGTTCTTC
cdr3_aa: CASSLGLAGSSYNEQFF

j_call: TRBJ2-1
clone_size: -
v_call: TRBV25-1
d_call: -
cdr3_nt: TGTGCCAGCAAGGGAAAAGGCTACAATGAGCAGTTCTTC
cdr3_aa: CASKGKGYNEQFF

j_call: TRBJ2-3
clone_size: once
v_call: TRBV2
d_call: -
cdr3_nt: TGTGCCAGCAGTGTGAGGGGGGGCTTAACAGATACGCAGTATTTT
cdr3_aa: CASSVRGGLTDTQYF

j_call: TRBJ2-3
clone_size: -
v_call: TRBV19
d_call: TRBD1
cdr3_nt: TGTGCCAGTACCGCTATGTCACAGGGGATGTACACAGATACGCAGTATTTT
cdr3_aa: CASTAMSQGMYTDTQYF

j_call: TRBJ2-7
clone_size: -
v_call: TRBV6-5
d_call: -
cdr3_nt: TGTGCCAGCAGGCGAGCTAGCGCCCCGTGGTACGAGCAGTACTTC
cdr3_aa: CASRRASAPWYEQYF

j_call: TRBJ2-2
clone_size: -
v_call: TRBV2
d_call: -
cdr3_nt: TGTGCCAGCAGTGAAGCCAGGGTAGACACCGGGGAGCTGTTTTTT
cdr3_aa: CASSEARVDTGELFF

j_call: TRBJ1-1
clone_size: -
v_call: TRBV11-3
d_call: -
cdr3_nt: TGTGCCAGCAGCTTAGCCGACCGACAGAACACTGAAGCTTTCTTT
cdr3_aa: CASSLADRQNTEAFF

j_call: TRBJ2-1
clone_size: once
v_call: TRBV25-1
d_call: -
cdr3_nt: TGTGCCAGCACCGTTGGTGGGTCCTACAATGAGCAGTTCTTC
cdr3_aa: CASTVGGSYNEQFF

j_call: TRBJ1-6
clone_size: -
v_call: TRBV19
d_call: -
cdr3_nt: TGTGCCAGTAGTAACGGCCCTGGTTCACCCCTCCACTTT
cdr3_aa: CASSNGPGSPLHF

j_call: TRBJ2-7
clone_size: -
v_call: TRBV2
d_call: TRBD2
cdr3_nt: TGTGCCAGCAATTTAGCGGGGCCCTCCTACGAGCAGTACTTC
cdr3_aa: CASNLAGPSYEQYF

j_call: TRBJ2-1
clone_size: -
v_call: TRBV9
d_call: -
cdr3_nt: TGTGCCAGCAGCGTAGGCGAGACACCCCGAGGGAATGAGCAGTTCTTC
cdr3_aa: CASSVGETPRGNEQFF

j_call: TRBJ2-7
clone_size: -
v_call: TRBV7-2
d_call: -
cdr3_nt: TGTGCCAGCAGCTTAGGGGCTAGTATTATGTACGAGCAGTACTTC
cdr3_aa: CASSLGASIMYEQYF

j_call: TRBJ2-5
clone_size: -
v_call: TRBV15
d_call: TRBD1
cdr3_nt: TGTGCCACCAGCAGGCAGGGGGCAGGCGAGACCCAGTACTTC
cdr3_aa: CATSRQGAGETQYF